This entry is about one T cell receptor beta chain. The data were taken from a study of graft-versus-host responses after intestinal transplantation. As for the study in general: Uniformly, recipients were administered anti-thymocyte globulin induction with subsequent tacrolimus and steroids for roughly three years.

The germline V gene has CDR1 MNHEY and CDR2 SMNVEV (reference sequence). This CDR3 has 15 residues. V lost 6 bases, J lost 0 bases, and 15 bases lay in between. Another site or the posterior iliac crest supplied the bone marrow collected after transplant. Here immunoSEQ multiplex PCR was the method, and the copy in TCRdb shows in-frame clones only, minus some. In the table there are about 69,000 clones, around 90% of which are singletons. This chain joins TRBV27 and TRBJ2-7, with D hard to call. This receptor was identified in a human patient who received an intestinal transplant, so some T cells may come from the graft donor. The sample in question was bone marrow, obtained 734 days after intestinal transplantation. CDR3 loop: CASSPSKAASYEQYF. DNA of the CDR3: TGTGCCAGCAGCCCCTCCAAGGCTGCCTCCTACGAGCAGTACTTC.